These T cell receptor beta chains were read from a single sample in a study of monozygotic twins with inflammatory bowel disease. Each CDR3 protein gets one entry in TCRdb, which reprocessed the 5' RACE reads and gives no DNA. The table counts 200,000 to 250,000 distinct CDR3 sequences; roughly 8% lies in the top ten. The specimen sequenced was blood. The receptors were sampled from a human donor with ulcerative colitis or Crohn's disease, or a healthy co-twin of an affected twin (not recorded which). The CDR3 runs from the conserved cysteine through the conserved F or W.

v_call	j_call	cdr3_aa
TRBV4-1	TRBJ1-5	CASSQERAQGFNQPQHF
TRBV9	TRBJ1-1	CASSAGQSEAFF
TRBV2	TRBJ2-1	CASTRLAGLDNEQFF
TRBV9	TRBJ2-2	CASSVEGLYTGELFF
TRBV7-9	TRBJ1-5	CASSRTSTPNQPQHF
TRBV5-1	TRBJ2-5	CASSLLMLETQYF
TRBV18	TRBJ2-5	CASSPPASQETQYF
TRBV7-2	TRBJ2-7	CASSLSTTISYEQYF
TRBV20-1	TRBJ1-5	CSARTGNQPQHF
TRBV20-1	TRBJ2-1	CSASEKTGEQFF
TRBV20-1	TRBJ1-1	CSATTAMNTEAFF
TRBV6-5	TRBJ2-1	CASSSTPTAGGHEQFF
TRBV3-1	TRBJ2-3	CASSLAGTSGGTDTQYF
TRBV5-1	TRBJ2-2	CASSLVVGYTGELFF
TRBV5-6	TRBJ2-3	CASSSEGRDWTDTQYF
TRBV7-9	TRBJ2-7	CASSLAGAGLNEQYF
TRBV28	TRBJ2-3	CASSFEGVRTDTQYF
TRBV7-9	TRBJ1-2	CASSSFPVGASNYGYTF
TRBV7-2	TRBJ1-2	CASSFSLQLGYGYTF
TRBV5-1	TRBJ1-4	CASSYETGNNEKLFF
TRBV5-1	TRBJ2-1	CASSPRTSGTRGEQFF
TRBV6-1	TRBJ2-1	CASSRGAGRDEQFF
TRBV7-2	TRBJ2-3	CASSKTYTDTQYF
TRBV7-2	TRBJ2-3	CASSPGRTDTQYF
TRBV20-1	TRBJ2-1	CSARVASGRGYNEQFF
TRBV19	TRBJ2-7	CASSSRDTSYEQYF
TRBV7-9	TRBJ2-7	CASSSRTPEQYF
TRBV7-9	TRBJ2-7	CASSLASSDEQYF
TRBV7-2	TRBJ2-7	CASSPTRDEQYF
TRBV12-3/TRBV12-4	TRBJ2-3	CASREVLTDTQYF
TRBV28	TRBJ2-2	CASSFGDRGTGELFF
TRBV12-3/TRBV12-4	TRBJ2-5	CASSAGLQETQYF
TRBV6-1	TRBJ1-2	CASLPFGANYGYTF
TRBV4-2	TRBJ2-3	CASSQRSIGGTLPDTQYF
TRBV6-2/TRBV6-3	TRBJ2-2	CASTGENTGELFF
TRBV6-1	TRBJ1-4	CASSGRSFNEKLFF
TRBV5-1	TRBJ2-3	CASSSLQQGATQYF
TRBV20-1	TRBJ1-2	CSFRGGRGYGYTF
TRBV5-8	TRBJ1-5	CPSSSGLNQPQHF
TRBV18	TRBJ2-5	CASSPLAGYGETQYF